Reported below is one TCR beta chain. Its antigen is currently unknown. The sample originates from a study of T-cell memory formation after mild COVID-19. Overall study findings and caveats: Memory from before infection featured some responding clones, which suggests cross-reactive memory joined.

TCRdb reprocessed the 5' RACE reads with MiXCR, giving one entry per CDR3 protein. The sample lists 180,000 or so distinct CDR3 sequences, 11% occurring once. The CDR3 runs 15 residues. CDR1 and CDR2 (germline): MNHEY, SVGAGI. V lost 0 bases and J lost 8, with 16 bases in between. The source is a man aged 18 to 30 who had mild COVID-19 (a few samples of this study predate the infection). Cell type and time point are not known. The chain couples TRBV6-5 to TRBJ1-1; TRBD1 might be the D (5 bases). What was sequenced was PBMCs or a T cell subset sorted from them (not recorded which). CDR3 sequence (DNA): TGTGCCAGCAGTTACTCTGCGTTACTCGACAGAGAAGCTTTCTTT. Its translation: CASSYSALLDREAFF.